In its sample, the clone carrying this TCR beta chain is medium-sized. The length of the CDR3 is 16 residues. Trimming at V came to 5 bases and at J to 3 bases, leaving 12 bases not matched to a gene. The sample is drawn from a study of patients and donors after allogeneic stem cell transplantation. TCRdb re-analysed the RT-PCR reads in MiXCR, keeping a single row per CDR3 protein. The repertoire includes 2,500 to 3,500 distinct CDR3 sequences, under 7% of them detected once, and about 14% sits in the top ten. The sequencing sample was made of blood, either unsorted or a sorted T cell fraction (not recorded which). The V gene is TRBV12-3 or TRBV12-4, the J gene TRBJ1-2; 7 bases map to TRBD1. The clonotype was recovered from a human donor who was either an allogeneic HSCT recipient or a stem cell or donor lymphocyte infusion donor (not recorded which). It is not recorded whose cells these are; they may come from a transplant donor. The CDR3 here is CASSPHRGELHYGYTF. In nucleotides, the CDR3 is TGTGCCAGCAGTCCCCACAGGGGAGAACTTCACTATGGCTACACCTTC.